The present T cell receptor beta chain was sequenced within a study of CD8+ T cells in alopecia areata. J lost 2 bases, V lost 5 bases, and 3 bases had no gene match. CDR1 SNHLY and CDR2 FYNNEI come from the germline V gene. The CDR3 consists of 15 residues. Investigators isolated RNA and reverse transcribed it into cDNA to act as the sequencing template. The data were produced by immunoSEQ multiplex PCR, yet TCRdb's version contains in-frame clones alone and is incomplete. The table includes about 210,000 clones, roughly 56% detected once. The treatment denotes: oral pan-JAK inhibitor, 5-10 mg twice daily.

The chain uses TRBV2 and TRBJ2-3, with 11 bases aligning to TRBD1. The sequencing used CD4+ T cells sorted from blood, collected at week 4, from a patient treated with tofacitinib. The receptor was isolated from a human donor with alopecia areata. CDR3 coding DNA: TGTGCCAGCAGTCCGGGACAGGGGGTCACAGATACGCAGTATTTT. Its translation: CASSPGQGVTDTQYF.